The clone carrying this T cell receptor (beta chain) was detected ten times or more. Its antigen is still unknown. Using its own MiXCR run on the reads, TCRdb lists one record per CDR3 protein. This sample has some 560,000 distinct CDR3 sequences, with approximately 40% found just once. The CDR3 spans 15 residues. From germline, CDR1 is SGHTA and CDR2 FQGNSA. V gave up 3 bases and J gave up 3 bases; unmatched junction bases: 6. The entry originates in a study of T cell repertoires in cytomegalovirus infection. The sample was cultured PBMCs, taken from culture after CMV antigen stimulation. The rearrangement links TRBV7-2 to TRBJ1-2; 8 bases line up with TRBD1. This TCR was recovered from a human donor in good health (CMV status not recorded). Some clones in this sample may be carry-over from other donors' samples. CDR3: CASSFYGQGDYGYTF. In nucleotides, the CDR3 is TGTGCCAGCAGCTTCTACGGACAGGGAGACTATGGCTACACCTTC.